This TCR beta chain was captured in a study of regulatory T cells in long-lasting Graves disease (dated by TCRdb to 2020 to 2022). General notes on the study: Persistent Graves' disease was defined as persistently positive TSH receptor autoantibodies together with antithyroid drug treatment for over 5 years. The study was registered as a clinical trial and conducted in China. Antithyroid drugs had been taken for about 9.7 years on average by persistent Graves' disease patients in the clinical cohort. Peripheral blood TCR sequencing and RNA sequencing compared persistent Graves' disease patients with newly diagnosed Graves' disease patients. TCR sequencing covered 13 persistent and 20 newly diagnosed Graves' disease patients, approximately 33 samples in total. The paper's findings and limits, for the study overall: Only the TCR beta chain was sequenced and analyzed. The study examined only peripheral blood because the primary lesion, thyroid tissue, could not be accessed. Persistent disease showed preferential use of TRBV28, TRBJ1-2 and TRBJ2-5, whereas newly diagnosed disease favored TRBV20-1 and TRBJ2-1. Lower TCR Shannon entropy and fewer highly expanded clones were observed in persistent Graves' disease patients than in newly diagnosed patients, which suggested clonal expansion. The small sample size was acknowledged by the authors as a limitation that may reduce accuracy. More public clonotypes were shared among persistent patients (roughly 2,900) than among newly diagnosed patients (approximately 930).

The library was obtained by multiplex PCR. The run used an Illumina HiSeq 4000. CDR3 regions were amplified by Arm-PCR with iRepertoire HTBI primers to construct TCR beta libraries. Before sequencing, the PCR products underwent gel purification. In the authors' own workflow: A total of 62 TRBV and some 15 TRBJ segments were identified across samples and were used for gene usage analysis of CDR3 amino acid clonotypes. COPE and FqMerger were used to merge the filtered high-quality paired reads into contigs. BLAST was used to align contigs to IMGT TRBV, TRBD and TRBJ reference genes, with CDR3 defined following IMGT. Any clonotype with a frequency above 0.1% was counted as a highly expanded clone. Shannon entropy served as the measure of repertoire diversity, while the Gini coefficient captured V-J evenness. Public clonotypes were defined as clonotypes shared by more than one individual. TCRdb redid the processing of the public reads, applying fastp at Q25 and MiXCR, and retained in-frame beta chains. Every entry covers one CDR3 protein and lists the most common genes and DNA from its rows. The V and J calls, along with clone size, are taken from TCRdb and not from the paper's own processing. Recorded for this sample are 400,000 to 500,000 distinct CDR3 sequences; around 20% of them occurred a single time. The ten largest clones add up to 13% to 15% of the sample.

The time point label of this sample denotes: persistent/refractory GD, antithyroid drugs over 5 years with positive TRAb. For both TCR sequencing and RNA sequencing, RNA was extracted from PBMCs in TRIzol. The diagnosis of Graves' disease followed American Thyroid Association guidelines. Patients for the study were recruited at an endocrinology department in Xi'an, China. Each patient gave approximately 10 milliliters of peripheral blood, collected in an EDTA anticoagulant tube. Ficoll Paque Plus density gradient separation was used to isolate PBMCs, and no further T cell sorting was done. An Agilent 2100 Bioanalyzer and agarose gel were used to check RNA quality, while a NanoDrop 2000 measured RNA concentration. Turning to this clonotype: The antigen it recognizes is unknown. No much larger clonotype is one base removed from it; base qualities were not supplied.

The CDR3 numbers 15 residues from cysteine through phenylalanine. Here the CDR3 DNA is all that survives: 45 bases in frame from base 1. CDR1 and CDR2 are drawn from the germline V gene: SGHTA, FQGNSA. V lost 2 bases and J lost 4 bases; the stretch between them is 14 bases long. The rearranged chain carries TRBV7-2 and TRBJ1-2, with the D gene uncertain. This specimen was peripheral blood mononuclear cells (PBMCs), taken when the disease was refractory, from a patient treated with antithyroid drugs. The receptor comes from a female donor with Graves disease. In nucleotides, the sequence is TGTGCCAGCAGCTTACTGGAAAGGCCCGGCTATGGCTACACCTTC. Translated, it reads CASSLLERPGYGYTF.